These 8 T cell receptor beta chains originate from one sample sequenced in a study of T cell responses to AZD1222 COVID-19 vaccine (dated by TCRdb to the early 2020s). The receptor library was made with the immunoSEQ multiplex PCR assay. Drawn from immuneACCESS, this table holds only the in-frame rearrangements with V and J called that TCRdb kept. Clones are partly lost; checked studies trace under half to an unresolved V gene and leave the rest unexplained. For this sample the table gives about 55,000 clones, of which approximately 88% were detected only once. About 15% of the sample comes from the top ten. Per the publication, the time point label means: baseline before first vaccination. The sample here was peripheral blood, taken on day 0 of AZD1222 vaccination. Source of these receptors: an adult in good health.

There are a few counts of this clone. The V gene is TRBV11-3, the J gene TRBJ2-5, with D tentatively TRBD1 or TRBD2 (5 bases each). V was pared by 7 bases and J by 5 bases, with 14 bases between. The CDR3 has 13 residues. Germline V CDR1 and CDR2: SGHNT, YENEEA. The CDR3 loop is CASTRPGTETQYF. The CDR3 coding sequence is TGTGCCAGCACTCGCCCGGGGACGGAGACCCAGTACTTC.

The V call is TRBV5-1, the J call TRBJ2-1; 7 nucleotides agree with TRBD2. The CDR3 consists of 15 residues. The V and J ends lost 5 bases and 7 bases, in that order; junction bases with no gene match: 12. CDR1 is SGHRS, CDR2 YFSETQ, per germline. This CDR3 reads CASSLGWEGRNEQFF. Here the CDR3 DNA reads TGCGCCAGCAGTCTGGGGTGGGAGGGCCGTAATGAGCAGTTCTTC.

V and J are TRBV2 and TRBJ2-7, with TRBD1 identical over 7 bases. The CDR3 loop spans 14 amino acids. CDR1 SNHLY and CDR2 FYNNEI come from the germline V gene. With 3 bases clipped from V and 6 bases from J, the junction kept 8 bases outside the gene matches. CDR3: CASSETGFFGEQYF. For the CDR3, the DNA is TGTGCCAGCAGTGAGACAGGGTTCTTCGGCGAGCAGTACTTC.

The CDR3 DNA sequence: TGTGCCAGCAGCCGGGGACAGGGCGATGGCTACACCTTC. Its protein is CASSRGQGDGYTF. The chain joins TRBV11-2 to TRBJ1-2; 9 nucleotides match TRBD1. CDR3 size: 13 residues. Germline V gene sequence: CDR1 SGHAT, CDR2 FQNNGV. With V trimmed by 5 bases and J by 6 bases, 4 bases remained unmatched.

The J gene is TRBJ2-3, the V gene TRBV12-3 or TRBV12-4; D remains ambiguous. Trimming stripped 6 bases from V and 0 bases from J, with 4 bases between. The CDR3 length is 12 residues. CDR3 sequence: CASSYSTDTQYF. DNA for the CDR3: TGTGCCAGCAGCTATAGCACAGATACGCAGTATTTT.

This chain links TRBV2 with TRBJ1-2; D perhaps matches TRBD1 (6 bases). Germline V CDR1 and CDR2: SNHLY, FYNNEI. Trimming took off 5 bases at V and 2 bases at J, with 12 bases between the two ends. This CDR3 has 14 residues. The CDR3 DNA reads TGTGCCAGCAGTTATGGACAGATGAACTATGGCTACACCTTC. Protein product: CASSYGQMNYGYTF.

The chain has TRBV6-4 and TRBJ2-3; 9 positions agree with TRBD2. Trimming removed 2 bases from V and 3 bases from J; junction bases left unmatched: 6. The CDR3 is 16 residues long. Germline V gives CDR1 MRHNA, CDR2 SNTAGT. CDR3 region: CASSDGGRAGTDTQYF. DNA for the CDR3: TGTGCCAGCAGTGACGGCGGGAGGGCCGGTACAGATACGCAGTATTTT.

The J gene is TRBJ2-2, the V gene TRBV7-3; D is possibly TRBD2 (5 bases). CDR3 length: 13 residues. CDR1 is SGHTA and CDR2 is FQGTGA in the germline V gene. The germline V and J ends were trimmed by 5 bases and 5 bases, with 9 bases remaining between them. CDR3 sequence: CASSPGETGELFF. The CDR3 bases are TGTGCCAGCAGCCCCGGGGAGACCGGGGAGCTGTTTTTT.